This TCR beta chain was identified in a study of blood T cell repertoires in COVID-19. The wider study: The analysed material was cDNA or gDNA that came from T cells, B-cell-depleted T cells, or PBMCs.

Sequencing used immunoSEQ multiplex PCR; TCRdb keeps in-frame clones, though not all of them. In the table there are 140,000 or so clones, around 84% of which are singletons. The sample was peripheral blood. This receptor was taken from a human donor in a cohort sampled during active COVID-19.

CDR3 protein: CATSREGGSRLSSYEQYF. The CDR3 DNA reads as TGTGCCACCAGCAGGGAGGGTGGGTCGAGATTATCGTCCTACGAGCAGTACTTC. This chain connects TRBV15 to TRBJ2-7; TRBD2 is a possible D gene (6 bases). Germline V lookup: CDR1 LNHNV, CDR2 YYDKDF (reference sequence). Trimming shortened V by 3 bases and J by 1 base, and 22 bases separated the two germline ends. The CDR3 is 18 residues long.